The clone carrying this T cell receptor (beta chain) has a handful of counts. The V gene lost 1 base and the J gene lost 1 base, with 14 bases spanning the gap. Per germline, CDR1 MGHRA and CDR2 YSYEKL. The CDR3 consists of 16 residues. The data originate from a study of OX40 agonist ivuxolimab in advanced cancers. Clones were sequenced by immunoSEQ multiplex PCR, and TCRdb holds only the in-frame ones, with some missing. The data contain 68,000 or so clones, roughly 84% of them singletons. This clonotype was sampled from an adult with an advanced solid tumor such as melanoma, head and neck, liver or kidney cancer. The chain recombines TRBV4-1 with TRBJ2-7; D is unclear. The input for sequencing was CD4+ or CD8+ T cells sorted from blood, taken in a trial of the OX40 agonist ivuxolimab. Written as DNA, the CDR3 is TGCGCCAGCAGCCAAGTTCCTCGCGGAAGGTCCTACGAGCAGTACTTC. Protein product: CASSQVPRGRSYEQYF.